Below are 21 T cell receptor beta chains sequenced from a single sample in a study of T-cell memory formation after mild COVID-19. Using its own MiXCR run on the 5' RACE reads, TCRdb lists one record per CDR3 protein. The sample shows roughly 410,000 distinct CDR3 sequences, roughly 24% of them seen only once. The specimen sequenced was PBMCs or a T cell subset sorted from them (not recorded which). These receptors were obtained from an adult woman who had mild COVID-19 (a few samples of this study predate the infection). Cell type and time point are not known.

The chain carries TRBV19 and TRBJ1-4, with 8 bases identical to TRBD1. Germline-derived CDR1 and CDR2 are LNHDA and SQIVND (reference sequence). The CDR3 covers 12 residues. J lost 8 bases, V lost 9 bases, and 5 bases had no gene match. In DNA, the CDR3 is TGTGCCAGACCGGGGACAGGAGAAAAACTGTTTTTT. It specifies CARPGTGEKLFF.

CDR3: CASSRGPLYGYTF. The CDR3, as DNA: TGTGCCAGCAGCCGGGGACCGCTGTATGGCTACACCTTC. The genes are TRBV5-8 and TRBJ1-2, with D perhaps TRBD1 (5 bases). The CDR3 runs 13 residues. CDR1 and CDR2 from the germline V gene are SGHTS and YDEGEE. The V and J ends lost 4 bases and 5 bases respectively, with 12 bases between them.

This clonotype turned up a few times. The V call is TRBV20-1, the J call TRBJ2-1, with TRBD2 matching over 8 bases. The germline CDR1 and CDR2 sequences are DFQATT and SNEGSKA (reference sequence). Trimming at V came to 3 bases and at J to 4 bases, leaving 5 bases not matched to a gene. The CDR3 totals 14 residues. CDR3 loop: CSASEAGVYNEQFF. In nucleotides, the CDR3 is TGCAGTGCTAGTGAAGCGGGAGTATACAATGAGCAGTTCTTC.

This clonotype has just a few counts. The chain uses TRBV12-3 or TRBV12-4 and TRBJ1-5, with D possibly matching TRBD1 (6 bases). This CDR3 is 14 amino acids long. Trimming cost V 2 bases and J 7 bases, with 12 bases left between them. CDR3 loop: CASSLSTGRQPQHF. The CDR3, as DNA: TGTGCCAGCAGTTTATCGACAGGTAGACAGCCCCAGCATTTT.

In this sample, this clonotype turned up a few times. J is TRBJ2-7 and V is TRBV6-5; 11 bases are shared with TRBD2. V was clipped by 5 bases and J by 5 bases; unmatched bases: 11. CDR3 length equals 16 residues. Looked up from germline, CDR1 is MNHEY and CDR2 is SVGAGI. This CDR3 reads CASSHDSGRAVHEQYF. DNA for the CDR3: TGTGCCAGCAGTCACGATAGCGGGAGGGCCGTCCACGAGCAGTACTTC.

V is TRBV4-1 and J is TRBJ1-1; D is unresolved. The CDR3 runs 15 residues. Germline CDR1 is MGHRA and CDR2 is YSYEKL. Trimming removed 8 bases at V and 1 base at J, with 17 bases between. The CDR3 DNA sequence: TGCGCCAGCCGAAAAGTCGGACTCAGGAACACTGAAGCTTTCTTT. It yields the protein CASRKVGLRNTEAFF.

Only a few counts were recorded for this clonotype. The chain recombines TRBV24-1 with TRBJ2-1, with 12 positions matching TRBD1. This CDR3 comprises 15 residues. Germline loops: CDR1 KGHDR, CDR2 SFDVKD. Unmatched junction bases numbered 8, after V lost 9 bases and J lost 6 bases. DNA of the CDR3: TGTGCCACCTCACCGGGACAGGGGGCCTCCAATGAGCAGTTCTTC. This sequence encodes CATSPGQGASNEQFF.

CDR3 DNA sequence: TGTGCCAGCAGTGCAACCCCTGGACAGGGACACCAAGCAGATACGCAGTATTTT. It is translated as CASSATPGQGHQADTQYF. The chain couples TRBV25-1 to TRBJ2-3, with 8 bases aligning to TRBD1. V shed 4 bases and J 4 bases; nucleotides not matched to a gene: 16. Looked up from germline, CDR1 is MGHDK and CDR2 is SYGVNS. This CDR3 has 18 amino acids.

V and J are TRBV10-3 and TRBJ1-1; D might be TRBD1 (6 bases). Germline assignment: CDR1 ENHRY and CDR2 SYGVKD. The V end was cut by 5 bases, the J end by 2 bases, with 12 bases between. The CDR3 covers 14 residues. This chain's CDR3 is CAISRMGANTEAFF. DNA of the CDR3: TGTGCCATCAGTCGTATGGGGGCAAACACTGAAGCTTTCTTT.

This clonotype was detected many times. The chain carries TRBV2 and TRBJ2-1; 8 nucleotides line up with TRBD2. With V trimmed by 6 bases and J by 6 bases, 10 bases remained unmatched. There are 15 residues in the CDR3. Germline CDR1 SNHLY, CDR2 FYNNEI. The CDR3 region is CASRVRLAGGNEQFF. As DNA, the CDR3 is TGTGCCAGCAGGGTTCGGCTAGCGGGTGGCAATGAGCAGTTCTTC.

This sequence joins TRBV30 and TRBJ1-1, with D possibly matching TRBD1 (5 bases). The V end was cut by 5 bases, the J end by 1 base, with 8 bases between. CDR1 and CDR2 (germline): GTSNPN, SVGIG (reference sequence). The CDR3 runs to 12 residues. CDR3 residues: CAWADRNTEAFF. DNA of the CDR3: TGTGCCTGGGCAGACAGGAACACTGAAGCTTTCTTT.

This rearrangement joins TRBV7-2 to TRBJ2-3, with a weak D call TRBD2 (5 bases). Germline CDR1 reads SGHTA; CDR2 reads FQGNSA. This CDR3 is built from 15 residues. Trimming removed 8 bases from V and 0 bases from J, with 15 bases in between. The CDR3 DNA is TGTGCCAGCGGGGAAGGACTCTCAAGCACAGATACGCAGTATTTT. As protein: CASGEGLSSTDTQYF.

The chain joins TRBV6-5 to TRBJ2-2, with 8 bases that match TRBD1. V lost 4 bases to trimming and J lost 4 bases; unmatched junction nucleotides: 2. The CDR3 has 14 residues. Germline assignment: CDR1 MNHEY and CDR2 SVGAGI. The CDR3 DNA follows: TGTGCCAGCAGTTGGACAGGGATCACCGGGGAGCTGTTTTTT. Translating gives CASSWTGITGELFF.

V gene TRBV7-6 combines with J gene TRBJ2-2, with TRBD1 as a possible D gene (8 bases). The germline V gene encodes CDR1 SGHVS and CDR2 FNYEAQ. V dropped 4 bases and J dropped 4 bases, with 13 bases sitting between them. The CDR3 is 15 residues long. The DNA for the CDR3 is TGTGCCAGCAGCTCGACAGGGGAGGGCACCGGGGAGCTGTTTTTT. Translation: CASSSTGEGTGELFF.

V and J are TRBV10-3 and TRBJ2-6; possible D gene TRBD2, 5 bases. V was clipped by 0 bases and J by 9 bases, with 12 bases between them. Germline values: CDR1 ENHRY, CDR2 SYGVKD. CDR3 length equals 15 residues. DNA of the CDR3: TGTGCCATCAGTGAGTCTGAGGGTCTCTTCAACGTCCTGACTTTC. It encodes CAISESEGLFNVLTF.

This clonotype was observed a few times. The chain couples TRBV9 to TRBJ2-1; D is unclear. V lost 0 bases and J 8 bases, leaving 9 bases between the germline ends. The CDR3 covers 13 residues. Germline CDR1 reads SGDLS; CDR2 reads YYNGEE. The DNA of the CDR3 is TGTGCCAGCAGCGTAGAGATGTGGGATGAGCAGTTCTTC. Amino acids: CASSVEMWDEQFF.

The chain joins TRBV30 to TRBJ2-3; TRBD1 or TRBD2 may be the D gene (5 bases each). This CDR3 contains 17 residues. With 2 bases removed from V and 2 bases from J, the gap between germline ends came to 20 bases. Germline V CDR1 and CDR2: GTSNPN, SVGIG (reference sequence). Here the CDR3 reads CAWSTTTARGVTDTQYF. The CDR3 DNA sequence: TGTGCCTGGAGTACAACCACTGCTAGAGGGGTCACAGATACGCAGTATTTT. Supplemented by reference TRBV30 and TRBJ2-3, the full variable domain reads SQTIHQWPATLVQPVGSPLSLECTVEGTSNPNLYWYRQAAGRGLQLLFYSVGIGQISSEVPQNLSASRPQDRQFILSSKKLLLSDSGFYLCAWSTTTARGVTDTQYFGPGTRLTVL.

The chain links TRBV30 to TRBJ2-4; D is unresolved. The CDR3 runs to 15 residues. Germline assignment: CDR1 GTSNPN and CDR2 SVGIG (reference sequence). With 1 base removed from V and 5 bases from J, the gap between germline ends came to 15 bases. The CDR3, as DNA: TGTGCCTGGAGTGGGACCTTCCCTGCCCAAAACATTCAGTACTTC. Protein product: CAWSGTFPAQNIQYF.

This clonotype was seen a handful of times. V and J are TRBV20-1 and TRBJ2-7; 7 nucleotides align to TRBD1. This CDR3 has 13 amino acids. CDR1 and CDR2 (germline): DFQATT, SNEGSKA (reference sequence). Trimming at V came to 3 bases and at J to 2 bases, leaving 4 bases not matched to a gene. The CDR3 nucleotides read TGCAGTGCTAGTGTCCAGGGGGCCTACGAGCAGTACTTC. This sequence encodes CSASVQGAYEQYF.

This clonotype was recorded at least ten times. This chain uses TRBV2 with TRBJ2-1; D is uncertain. The CDR3 spans 12 residues. Germline CDR1 is SNHLY and CDR2 is FYNNEI. The V end was cut by 2 bases, the J end by 10 bases, with 9 bases between. The CDR3 DNA sequence: TGTGCCAGCAGTGAAATTGTGGGGGAGCAGTTCTTC. Translation: CASSEIVGEQFF.

The chain joins TRBV13 to TRBJ1-2; D remains ambiguous. The CDR3 has 14 residues. Trimming stripped 3 bases from V and 1 base from J, with 9 bases between. From germline, CDR1 is PRHDT and CDR2 FYEKMQ (reference sequence). The CDR3, as DNA: TGTGCCAGCAGCTTTCTGGGTAATAACTATGGCTACACCTTC. It translates to CASSFLGNNYGYTF.